This T cell receptor (beta chain) was obtained from a study of shared T cell receptors in the human thymus. The CDR3 totals 16 residues. V dropped 4 bases and J dropped 1 base, with 17 bases sitting between them. Germline loops: CDR1 SGHRS, CDR2 YFSETQ. Produced via immunoSEQ multiplex PCR; TCRdb's table is partial and in-frame only. There are about 730,000 clones in the sample; 70% to 90% occur only once, and 0.0095% to 0.011% lies in the top ten. These data also featured in a second study, about human thymus T cells. Turning to that study: Corrective surgery for congenital heart defects was being performed on the healthy Finnish infants who were the donors. Thymus was obtained from resections taken during corrective heart surgery. In thymic and blood repertoires alike, V and J usage looked biased. As related research reported, thymic repertoires overlapped highly among unrelated individuals.

The receptor was isolated from a girl younger than two with a congenital heart defect. The chain combines TRBV5-1 with TRBJ1-2; D gene unclear. Material: thymocytes. This CDR3 reads CASSPAGPSGNYGYTF. CDR3 bases: TGCGCCAGCAGCCCGGCCGGTCCCTCAGGTAACTATGGCTACACCTTC.